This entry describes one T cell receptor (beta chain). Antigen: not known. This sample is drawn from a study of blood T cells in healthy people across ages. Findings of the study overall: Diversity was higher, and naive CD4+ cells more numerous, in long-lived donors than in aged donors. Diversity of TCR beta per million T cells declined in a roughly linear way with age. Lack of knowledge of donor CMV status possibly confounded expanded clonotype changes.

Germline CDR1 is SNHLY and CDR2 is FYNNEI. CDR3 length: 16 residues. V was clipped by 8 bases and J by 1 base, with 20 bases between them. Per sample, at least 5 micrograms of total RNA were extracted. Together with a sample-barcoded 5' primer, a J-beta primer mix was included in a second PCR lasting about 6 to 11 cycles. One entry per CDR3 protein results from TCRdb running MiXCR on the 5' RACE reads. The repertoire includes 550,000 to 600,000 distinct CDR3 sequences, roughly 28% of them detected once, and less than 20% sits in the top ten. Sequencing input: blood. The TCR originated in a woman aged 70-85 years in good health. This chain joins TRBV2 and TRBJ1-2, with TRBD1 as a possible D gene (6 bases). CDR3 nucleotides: TGTGCCAGCCTGCTGAACAGGGTATCTTTTAACTATGGCTACACCTTC. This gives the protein CASLLNRVSFNYGYTF. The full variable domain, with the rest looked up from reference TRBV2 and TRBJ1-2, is EPEVTQTPSHQVTQMGQEVILRCVPISNHLYFYWYRQILGQKVEFLVSFYNNEISEKSEIFDDQFSVERPDGSNFTLKIRSTKLEDSAMYFCASLLNRVSFNYGYTFGSGTRLTVV.